This T cell receptor (beta chain) stems from a study of chemoradiotherapy in HPV16-positive cancers. For the study at large: Functional T-cell assays on a couple of HPV16-positive patients' cells defined candidate HPV-specific clones and common TCR motifs.

Measured with immunoSEQ multiplex PCR; TCRdb has only the in-frame clones, and not every one. The sample shows about 4,700 clones, approximately 84% of them seen only once. This CDR3 has 11 amino acids. The germline gives CDR1 DFQATT, CDR2 SNEGSKA (reference sequence). V was clipped by 7 bases and J by 5 bases; unmatched bases: 3. The source of this sequence is a human donor with HPV-associated anogenital cancer. The chain carries TRBV20-1 and TRBJ2-7; 9 positions match TRBD2. This specimen consisted of tumor tissue, obtained from a patient who underwent chemoradiotherapy. The CDR3 is CSGGRAHEQYF. The CDR3 DNA is TGCAGTGGCGGGAGGGCCCACGAGCAGTACTTC.